These 22 T cell receptor beta chains originate from one sample sequenced in a study of neurological immune-mediated disorders. Time point specified: longitudinal time-point 3. TCRdb redid the calling of the 5' RACE reads with MiXCR, one entry per CDR3 protein. The sample includes more than 75,000 distinct CDR3 sequences, 4.3% of them seen just once. Sequencing was carried out using PBMCs. The receptors derive from a woman aged 60 to 75 with multiple sclerosis.

The sample holds many counts of this clonotype. J is TRBJ1-3 and V is TRBV6-5, with D possibly being TRBD1 (5 bases). The CDR3 spans 15 residues. Deletions cut 6 bases from V and 0 bases from J, with 12 bases between. Germline-derived CDR1 and CDR2 are MNHEY and SVGAGI. CDR3 coding DNA: TGTGCCAGCAGGCTGACAGCAAACTCTGGAAACACCATATATTTT. This codes for CASRLTANSGNTIYF.

This clonotype was detected ten times or more. The chain uses TRBV5-1 and TRBJ2-1, with unresolved D. The germline V and J ends were trimmed by 0 bases and 9 bases, with 16 bases remaining between them. CDR3 length: 15 amino acids. Per the germline V gene, CDR1 is SGHRS and CDR2 is YFSETQ. The CDR3 nucleotides read TGCGCCAGCAGCTTGGAGGCCGGGTCACCACCTGAGCAGTTCTTC. Its translation is CASSLEAGSPPEQFF. Full variable domain (remainder filled in from reference TRBV5-1 and TRBJ2-1): KAGVTQTPRYLIKTRGQQVTLSCSPISGHRSVSWYQQTPGQGLQFLFEYFSETQRNKGNFPGRFSGRQFSNSRSEMNVSTLELGDSALYLCASSLEAGSPPEQFFGPGTRLTVL.

This clonotype has at least ten counts. The chain combines TRBV9 with TRBJ1-3, with D perhaps TRBD1 (6 bases). CDR3 length: 17 residues. The V end lost 0 bases, the J end lost 0 bases, and 13 bases lay between the germline ends. The germline V gene has CDR1 SGDLS and CDR2 YYNGEE. Here the CDR3 DNA reads TGTGCCAGCAGCGTAGAAGGACAGCCCTACTCTGGAAACACCATATATTTT. Translating gives CASSVEGQPYSGNTIYF. Using reference TRBV9 and TRBJ1-3 for the parts outside the CDR3, the full variable domain is DSGVTQTPKHLITATGQRVTLRCSPRSGDLSVYWYQQSLDQGLQFLIQYYNGEERAKGNILERFSAQQFPDLHSELNLSSLELGDSALYFCASSVEGQPYSGNTIYFGEGSWLTVV.

This clonotype has a count of ten or more. The genes are TRBV5-1 and TRBJ1-1; no clear D. The V gene lost 0 bases and the J gene lost 1 base, with 7 bases spanning the gap. The CDR3 sequence is 14 residues long. The V gene's germline CDR1 is SGHRS and CDR2 YFSETQ. In nucleotides, the CDR3 is TGCGCCAGCAGCTTGGAGGCGAGGAACACTGAAGCTTTCTTT. It is translated as CASSLEARNTEAFF.

This clonotype showed up just a few times. The CDR3 spells CASSDRERYTEAFF. CDR3 DNA: TGTGCCAGCAGCGACAGGGAGAGGTACACTGAAGCTTTCTTT. This chain uses TRBV6-6 with TRBJ1-1; 7 nucleotides agree with TRBD1. The CDR3 length is 14 residues. Germline loops: CDR1 MNHNY, CDR2 SVGAGI (reference sequence). V trimming: 6 bases; J trimming: 3 bases; junction bases outside the gene matches: 7.

This clonotype showed up many times. The J gene is TRBJ1-4, the V gene TRBV7-2, with 9 bases identical to TRBD1. The J segment lost 0 bases and the V segment lost 5 bases, leaving 7 bases of the junction unmatched. The CDR3 length is 17 residues. Germline lookup yields CDR1 SGHTA and CDR2 FQGNSA. DNA for the CDR3: TGTGCCAGCAGCCGGGACAGGGTTTTGGCAACTAATGAAAAACTGTTTTTT. It encodes CASSRDRVLATNEKLFF.

This clonotype came up many times. This sequence joins TRBV29-1 and TRBJ2-2; a weak D match, TRBD2 (7 bases). Germline CDR1 reads SQVTM; CDR2 reads ANQGSEA. The CDR3 extends over 15 amino acids. V was shortened by 7 bases and J by 7 bases, with 22 bases between the two germline ends. The CDR3 region is CSALSRGGAGGELFF. CDR3 bases: TGCAGCGCCCTTAGTAGGGGGGGCGCGGGCGGGGAGCTGTTTTTT.

This clonotype was seen repeatedly, ten times or more. This chain links TRBV7-8 with TRBJ2-5; D possibly matches TRBD1 or TRBD2 (5 bases each). CDR1 and CDR2 from the germline V gene are SGHVS and FQNEAQ. The V end lost 3 bases, the J end lost 4 bases, and 9 bases lay between the germline ends. This CDR3 is 13 amino acids long. CDR3 region: CASSLRGAETQYF. The CDR3 DNA reads TGTGCCAGCAGCTTGAGAGGGGCAGAGACCCAGTACTTC.

In its sample, this clonotype was seen many times. The chain joins TRBV5-1 to TRBJ2-2; no clear D gene. Germline V gene data show CDR1 as SGHRS and CDR2 as YFSETQ. Trimming removed 7 bases from V and 5 bases from J, with 6 bases in between. This CDR3 has 11 amino acids. As DNA, the CDR3 is TGCGCCAGCGGAAGGACCGGGGAGCTGTTTTTT. Its translation: CASGRTGELFF.

This clonotype was counted at least ten times. The J gene is TRBJ2-3, the V gene TRBV3-1, with D possibly being TRBD2 (6 bases). The V and J ends lost 4 bases and 2 bases respectively, with 10 bases between them. This CDR3 spans 14 amino acids. The V gene's germline CDR1 is LGHDT and CDR2 YNNKEL (reference sequence). The CDR3, as DNA: TGTGCCAGCAGCCCGGGGGAGAACACAGATACGCAGTATTTT. Protein: CASSPGENTDTQYF.

This clonotype was recorded at least ten times. The V and J genes are TRBV2 and TRBJ2-4; no clear D gene. V was trimmed by 7 bases and J by 7 bases, leaving 17 bases between them. The germline CDR1 and CDR2 sequences are SNHLY and FYNNEI. The CDR3 extends over 14 amino acids. DNA of the CDR3: TGTGCCAGCAAGGACCAAATACGGTGGAACATTCAGTACTTC. Translated, it gives CASKDQIRWNIQYF.

This clonotype was detected ten times or more. The V gene is TRBV12-3 or TRBV12-4, the J gene TRBJ1-5; maybe TRBD1 (6 bases). This CDR3 comprises 15 residues. V lost 8 bases, J lost 3 bases, and 17 bases lay in between. Here the CDR3 reads CASRKPGANNQPQHF. In DNA, the CDR3 is TGTGCCAGCCGGAAACCGGGGGCTAACAATCAGCCCCAGCATTTT.

In its sample, this clonotype was seen many times. V gene TRBV2 combines with J gene TRBJ1-2; D might be TRBD1 (6 bases). V was clipped by 0 bases and J by 4 bases, with 9 bases between them. The germline V gene has CDR1 SNHLY and CDR2 FYNNEI. The CDR3 extends over 14 amino acids. This CDR3 reads CASSEAGQSYGYTF. The CDR3 DNA follows: TGTGCCAGCAGTGAAGCCGGACAGTCCTATGGCTACACCTTC.

The chain recombines TRBV5-1 with TRBJ2-7; D might be TRBD1 or TRBD2, each matching 5 bases. The CDR3 consists of 14 residues. Deletions cut 3 bases from V and 2 bases from J, with 12 bases between. Germline V gene data show CDR1 as SGHRS and CDR2 as YFSETQ. CDR3 DNA sequence: TGCGCCAGCAGCTCACAAGGGACGGCCTACGAGCAGTACTTC. It encodes CASSSQGTAYEQYF.

This clonotype was detected many times. The chain combines TRBV9 with TRBJ1-4; 9 bases align to TRBD1. Germline V gene sequence: CDR1 SGDLS, CDR2 YYNGEE. This CDR3 spans 14 amino acids. V was clipped by 4 bases and J by 8 bases; unmatched bases: 6. DNA of the CDR3: TGTGCCAGCAGCCTGGACAGGGGAATGGAAAAACTGTTTTTT. Protein product: CASSLDRGMEKLFF. Full variable domain (outside the CDR3, taken from reference TRBV9 and TRBJ1-4): DSGVTQTPKHLITATGQRVTLRCSPRSGDLSVYWYQQSLDQGLQFLIQYYNGEERAKGNILERFSAQQFPDLHSELNLSSLELGDSALYFCASSLDRGMEKLFFGSGTQLSVL.

At least ten counts were recorded for this clonotype. The gene calls are TRBV15 and TRBJ1-4; possibly TRBD1 for D (5 bases). Trimming cost V 0 bases and J 7 bases, with 6 bases left between them. From germline, CDR1 is LNHNV and CDR2 YYDKDF (reference sequence). The length of the CDR3 is 13 residues. CDR3 bases: TGTGCCACCAGCAGAGATCAGGGTGAAAAACTGTTTTTT. It yields the protein CATSRDQGEKLFF.

This clonotype was picked up many times. The chain has TRBV6-1 and TRBJ2-5; D is possibly TRBD2 (5 bases). The CDR3 has 12 amino acids. V lost 7 bases and J lost 7, with 13 bases in between. Germline loops: CDR1 MNHNS, CDR2 SASEGT. The CDR3 loop is CASTEGLGTQYF. DNA for the CDR3: TGTGCCAGCACCGAGGGCCTCGGGACCCAGTACTTC.

This clonotype occurred a few times. The rearrangement uses TRBV15 and TRBJ2-4, with D possibly matching TRBD1 (6 bases). V was cut by 5 bases and J by 5 bases, with 19 bases left in between. Germline V gene sequence: CDR1 LNHNV, CDR2 YYDKDF (reference sequence). This CDR3 has 16 residues. As DNA, the CDR3 is TGTGCCACCAGCCGCGACACCCAGGGGCGAGAAAACATTCAGTACTTC. Translation gives CATSRDTQGRENIQYF.

In its sample, this clonotype was seen many times. CDR3 sequence (DNA): TGTGCCAGCAGCTTGAGACGGGGGGACATGCAAGATACGCAGTATTTT. Amino acid sequence: CASSLRRGDMQDTQYF. V and J are TRBV7-8 and TRBJ2-3; D perhaps matches TRBD2 (7 bases). There are 16 residues in the CDR3. Germline lookup yields CDR1 SGHVS and CDR2 FQNEAQ. V shed 3 bases and J shed 5 bases, with 18 bases lying between them.

This clonotype was seen repeatedly, ten times or more. The V call is TRBV12-3 or TRBV12-4, the J call TRBJ1-4; tentatively, D is TRBD1 (6 bases). With 1 base removed from V and 8 bases from J, the gap between germline ends came to 20 bases. There are 17 residues in the CDR3. CDR3 coding DNA: TGTGCCAGCAGTTTAGAGGCCCTGACAGGAAGGAGGGAAAAACTGTTTTTT. The encoded protein is CASSLEALTGRREKLFF.

This clonotype was counted ten times or more. The chain is built from TRBV20-1 and TRBJ1-4, with 7 bases aligning to TRBD1. Germline trimming cut 4 bases from V and 3 bases from J; bases unmatched to any gene: 5. The length of the CDR3 is 14 residues. Germline assignment: CDR1 DFQATT and CDR2 SNEGSKA (reference sequence). The CDR3 loop reads CSATPGQPNEKLFF. The DNA for the CDR3 is TGCAGTGCTACCCCGGGACAGCCTAATGAAAAACTGTTTTTT.

In this sample, this clonotype turned up many times. This chain links TRBV27 with TRBJ1-5; the D gene is possibly TRBD1 (5 bases). V was trimmed by 2 bases and J by 1 base, leaving 9 bases between them. CDR3 length: 15 amino acids. Germline values: CDR1 MNHEY, CDR2 SMNVEV (reference sequence). CDR3: CASSLLGGSNQPQHF. DNA for the CDR3: TGTGCCAGCAGTTTACTGGGGGGGAGCAATCAGCCCCAGCATTTT.